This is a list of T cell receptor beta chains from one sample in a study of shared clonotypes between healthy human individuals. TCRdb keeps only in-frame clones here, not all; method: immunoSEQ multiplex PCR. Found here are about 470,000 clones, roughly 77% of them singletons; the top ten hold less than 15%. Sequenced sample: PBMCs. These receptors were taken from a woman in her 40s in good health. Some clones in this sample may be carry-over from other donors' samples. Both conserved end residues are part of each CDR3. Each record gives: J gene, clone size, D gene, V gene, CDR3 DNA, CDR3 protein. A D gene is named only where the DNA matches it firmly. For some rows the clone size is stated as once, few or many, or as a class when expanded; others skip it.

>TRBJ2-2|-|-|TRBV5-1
TGCGCCAGCAGCTTGGACGTCGGGGACACCGGGGAGCTGTTTTTT
CASSLDVGDTGELFF
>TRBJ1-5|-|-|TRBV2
TGTGCCAGCGTCAGGGAAGGGGGCAATCAGCCCCAGCATTTT
CASVREGGNQPQHF
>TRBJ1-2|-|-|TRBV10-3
TGTGCCATCAGTGATCGGGGCATCCAGAACGGTTCCTATGGCTACACCTTC
CAISDRGIQNGSYGYTF
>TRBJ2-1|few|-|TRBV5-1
TGCGCCAGCAGCTTGGGCCTCAATGAGCAGTTCTTC
CASSLGLNEQFF
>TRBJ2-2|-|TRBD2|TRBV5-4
TGTGCCAGCAGCTTGGCCTTAGCGGGAGGGGCCGGGGAGCTGTTTTTT
CASSLALAGGAGELFF
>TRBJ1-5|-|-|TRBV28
TGTGCCAGCAGTTCAGGTGGGCAGCCCCAGCATTTT
CASSSGGQPQHF
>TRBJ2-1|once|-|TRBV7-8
TGTGCCAGCAGCTTGATGCGGGGACAGAACTACAATGAGCAGTTCTTC
CASSLMRGQNYNEQFF
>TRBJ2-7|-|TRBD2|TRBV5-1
TGCGCCAGCAGCTTGACTAGCGAGGTCTCCTACGAGCAGTACTTC
CASSLTSEVSYEQYF
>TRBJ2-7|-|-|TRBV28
TGTGCCAGCAGTTTCTGGGGGCTCCTGTACTTC
CASSFWGLLYF
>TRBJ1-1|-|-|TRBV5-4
TGTGCCAGCAGCTTGGACAACGGGGTGAACACTGAAGCTTTCTTT
CASSLDNGVNTEAFF
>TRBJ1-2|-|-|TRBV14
TGTGCCAGCAGCCAAGGAACTGCAGGGAACTATGGCTACACCTTC
CASSQGTAGNYGYTF
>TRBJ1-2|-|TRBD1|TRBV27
TGTGCCAGCAGCGACCCTACAGGGGGGTACTATGGCTACACCTTC
CASSDPTGGYYGYTF
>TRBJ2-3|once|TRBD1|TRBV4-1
TGCGCCAGCAGCCAATGGGACAGCCTAACGGATACGCAGTATTTT
CASSQWDSLTDTQYF
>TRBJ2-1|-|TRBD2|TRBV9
TGTGCCAGCAGCGTCATCACTAGCGGGGGCAGCTCCTACAATGAGCAGTTCTTC
CASSVITSGGSSYNEQFF
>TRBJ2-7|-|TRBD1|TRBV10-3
TGTGCCACCCGGACAGGGGATTCCTACGAGCAGTACTTC
CATRTGDSYEQYF
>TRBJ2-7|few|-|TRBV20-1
TGCAGTGCCCCGTACCTACACGAGCAGTACTTC
CSAPYLHEQYF
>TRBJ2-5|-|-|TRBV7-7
TGTGCTAGCAGCTTAGGGTCTTTTTCCGAGACCCAGTACTTC
CASSLGSFSETQYF
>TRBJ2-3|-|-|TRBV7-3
TGTGCCAGCAGCCCGGGCCCCTCGGGGTTCGATACGCAGTATTTT
CASSPGPSGFDTQYF
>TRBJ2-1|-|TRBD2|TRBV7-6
TGTGCCAGCAGCTTAGGGCTAGCGGGCAACAATGAGCAGTTCTTC
CASSLGLAGNNEQFF
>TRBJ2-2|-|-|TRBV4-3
TGCGCCAGCAGCCATTCCAGCGGCTACACCGGGGAGCTGTTTTTT
CASSHSSGYTGELFF